The present entry profiles one T cell receptor (beta chain) with its context. Losses at the gene ends were 5 bases for V and 4 bases for J; bases not matched to a gene: 13. Germline V gene data show CDR1 as SEHNR and CDR2 as FQNEAQ (reference sequence). The CDR3 length is 17 residues. The data originate from a study of shared clonotypes between healthy human individuals. Profiled with immunoSEQ multiplex PCR; TCRdb holds only in-frame clones, not every one. This repertoire shows 450,000 to 500,000 clones, 65% to 85% found once; its top ten account for roughly 13%. The material sequenced was PBMCs. The clonotype originates from a woman aged 40 to 55 in good health. Some clones in this sample may be carry-over from other donors' samples. The chain recombines TRBV7-9 with TRBJ2-3, with TRBD1 matching over 9 bases. CDR3 sequence reads: CASSLLPGQGFSDTQYF. The CDR3 DNA reads as TGTGCCAGCAGCCTCCTTCCGGGACAGGGTTTTTCAGATACGCAGTATTTT.